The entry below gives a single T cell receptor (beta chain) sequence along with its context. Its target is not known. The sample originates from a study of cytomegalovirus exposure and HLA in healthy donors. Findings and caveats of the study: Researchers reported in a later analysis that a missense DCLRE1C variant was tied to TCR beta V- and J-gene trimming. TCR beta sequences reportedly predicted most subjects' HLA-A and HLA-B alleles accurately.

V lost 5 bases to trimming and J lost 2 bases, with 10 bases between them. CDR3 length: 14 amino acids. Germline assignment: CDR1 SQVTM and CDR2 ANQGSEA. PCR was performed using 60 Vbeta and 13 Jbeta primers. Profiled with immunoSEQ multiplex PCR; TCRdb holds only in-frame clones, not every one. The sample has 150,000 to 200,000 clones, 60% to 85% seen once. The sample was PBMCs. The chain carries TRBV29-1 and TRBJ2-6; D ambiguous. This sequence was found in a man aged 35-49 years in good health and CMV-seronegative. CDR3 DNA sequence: TGCAGCGTTTTGCAAGACACTGGGGCCAACGTCCTGACTTTC. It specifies CSVLQDTGANVLTF.